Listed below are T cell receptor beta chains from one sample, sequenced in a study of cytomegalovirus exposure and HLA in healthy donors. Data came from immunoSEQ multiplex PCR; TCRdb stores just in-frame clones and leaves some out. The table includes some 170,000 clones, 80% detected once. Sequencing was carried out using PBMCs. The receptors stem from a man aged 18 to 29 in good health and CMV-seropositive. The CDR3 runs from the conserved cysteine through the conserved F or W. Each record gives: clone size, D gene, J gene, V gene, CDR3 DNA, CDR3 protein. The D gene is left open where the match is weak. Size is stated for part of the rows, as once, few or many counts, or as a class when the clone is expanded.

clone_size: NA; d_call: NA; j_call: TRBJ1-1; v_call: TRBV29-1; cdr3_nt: TGCAGCGTTGATGGAGGGGTCATGAACACTGAAGCTTTCTTT; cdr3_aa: CSVDGGVMNTEAFF
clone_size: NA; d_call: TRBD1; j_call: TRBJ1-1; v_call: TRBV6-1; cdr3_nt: TGTGCCAGCAGTGATCGTCCAGGGGGGACGGTTGGAGAAGCTTTCTTT; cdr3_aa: CASSDRPGGTVGEAFF
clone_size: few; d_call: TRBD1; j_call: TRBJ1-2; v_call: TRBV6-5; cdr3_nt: TGTGCCAGCAGTTGGACAGGCAGGCATGGCTACACCTTC; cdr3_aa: CASSWTGRHGYTF
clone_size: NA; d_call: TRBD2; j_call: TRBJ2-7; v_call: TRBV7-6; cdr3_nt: TGTGCCAGCAGCCCTAGTGCGGGGGTCTCCTACGAGCAGTACTTC; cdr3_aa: CASSPSAGVSYEQYF
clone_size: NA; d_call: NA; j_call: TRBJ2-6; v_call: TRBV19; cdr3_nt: TGTGCCAGTAGTACGTGGCAGGGGAGCTCTGGGGCCAACGTCCTGACTTTC; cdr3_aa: CASSTWQGSSGANVLTF
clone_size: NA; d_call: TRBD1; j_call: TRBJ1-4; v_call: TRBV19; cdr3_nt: TGTGCCAGTAGTCTGGGACAGGGGGGAGTCACTAATGAAAAACTGTTTTTT; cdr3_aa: CASSLGQGGVTNEKLFF
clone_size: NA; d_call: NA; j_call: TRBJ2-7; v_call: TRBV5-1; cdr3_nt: TGCGCCAGCAGCTTTGAGGGTAGGGAGCAGTACTTC; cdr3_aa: CASSFEGREQYF
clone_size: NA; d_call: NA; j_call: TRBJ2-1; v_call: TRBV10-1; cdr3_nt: TGCGCCAGCAGCGGGGTTGAGGCTAGCGTTAGCTCCTACAATGAGCAGTTCTTC; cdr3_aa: CASSGVEASVSSYNEQFF
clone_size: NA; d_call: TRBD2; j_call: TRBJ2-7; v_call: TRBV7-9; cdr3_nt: TGTGCCAGCAGCTTAGGACGCGGGAGGCTAGCCTACGAGCAGTACTTC; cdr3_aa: CASSLGRGRLAYEQYF
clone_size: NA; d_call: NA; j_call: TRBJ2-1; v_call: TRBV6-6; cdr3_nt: TGTGCCAGCAGTTACCCCAGGGGGGTCCCCTACAATGAGCAGTTCTTC; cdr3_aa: CASSYPRGVPYNEQFF
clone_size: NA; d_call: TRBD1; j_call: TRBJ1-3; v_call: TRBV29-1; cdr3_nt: TGCAGCGTCGGGACAGGGAACTCTGGAAACACCATATATTTT; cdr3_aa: CSVGTGNSGNTIYF
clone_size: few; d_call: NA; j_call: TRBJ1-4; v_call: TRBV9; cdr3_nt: TGTGCCAGCAGCCCTGGTGTGGGGCAGGGTAATGAAAAACTGTTTTTT; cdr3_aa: CASSPGVGQGNEKLFF
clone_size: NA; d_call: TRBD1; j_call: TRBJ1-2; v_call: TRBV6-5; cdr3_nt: TGTGCCAGCAGTTCCCCGGGACAGGGGGCTTCCTATGGCTACACCTTC; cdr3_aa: CASSSPGQGASYGYTF
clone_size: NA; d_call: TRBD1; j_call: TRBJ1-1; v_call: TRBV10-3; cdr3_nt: TGTGCCATCAGGGGACAGGGAACCTCCGACACTGAAGCTTTCTTT; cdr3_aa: CAIRGQGTSDTEAFF
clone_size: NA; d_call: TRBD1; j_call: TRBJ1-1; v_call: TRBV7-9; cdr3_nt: TGTGCCAGCAGCTTAGCTGGACAGGGAATGAACACTGAAGCTTTCTTT; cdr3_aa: CASSLAGQGMNTEAFF
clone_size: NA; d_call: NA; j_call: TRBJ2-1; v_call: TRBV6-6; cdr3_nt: TGTGCCAGCAGTTACCTTAGCTCCTACAATGAGCAGTTCTTC; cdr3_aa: CASSYLSSYNEQFF
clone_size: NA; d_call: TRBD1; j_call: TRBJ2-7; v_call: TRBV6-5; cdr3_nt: TGTGCCAGCCGGGACAGCTACGAGCAGTACTTC; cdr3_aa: CASRDSYEQYF
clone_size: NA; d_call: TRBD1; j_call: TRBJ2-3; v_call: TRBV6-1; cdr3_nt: TGTGCCAGCAGTGAAGGGACAGGGTTAGATACGCAGTATTTT; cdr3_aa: CASSEGTGLDTQYF
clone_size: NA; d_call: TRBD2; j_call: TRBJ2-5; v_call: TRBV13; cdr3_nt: TGTGCCAGCAGCTCTCTCAGGACTAGCGGGGGTCGGGAGACCCAGTACTTC; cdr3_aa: CASSSLRTSGGRETQYF
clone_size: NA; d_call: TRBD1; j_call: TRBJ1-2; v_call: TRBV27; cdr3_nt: TGTGCCAGCAGTTTGGCCCGACAGGGCAACGGCTACACCTTC; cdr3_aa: CASSLARQGNGYTF
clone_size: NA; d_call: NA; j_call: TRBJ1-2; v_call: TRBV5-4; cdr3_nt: TGTGCCAGCAGCCCCTTGGCGCCAGGGAAAAAAGGTGGCTACACCTTC; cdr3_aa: CASSPLAPGKKGGYTF
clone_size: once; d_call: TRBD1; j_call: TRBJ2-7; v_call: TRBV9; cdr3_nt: TGTGCCAGCAGCGTAGACCCGGGACAGGGGACCTACGAGCAGTACTTC; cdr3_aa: CASSVDPGQGTYEQYF